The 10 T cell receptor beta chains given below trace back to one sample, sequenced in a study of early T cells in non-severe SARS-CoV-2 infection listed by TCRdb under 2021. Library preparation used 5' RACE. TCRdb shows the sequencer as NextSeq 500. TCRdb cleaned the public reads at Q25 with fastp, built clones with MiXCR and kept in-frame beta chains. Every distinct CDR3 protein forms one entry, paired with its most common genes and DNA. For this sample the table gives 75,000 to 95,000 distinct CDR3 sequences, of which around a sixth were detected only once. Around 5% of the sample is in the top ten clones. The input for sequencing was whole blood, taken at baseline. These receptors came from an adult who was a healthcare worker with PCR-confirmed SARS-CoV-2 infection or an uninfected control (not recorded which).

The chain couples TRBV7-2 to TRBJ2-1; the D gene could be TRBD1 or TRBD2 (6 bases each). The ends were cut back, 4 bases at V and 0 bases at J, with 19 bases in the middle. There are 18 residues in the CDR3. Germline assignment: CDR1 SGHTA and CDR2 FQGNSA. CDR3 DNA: TGTGCCAGCAGCTCGAGGGTGGTAGGGGGAGGCTCCTACAATGAGCAGTTCTTC. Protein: CASSSRVVGGGSYNEQFF.

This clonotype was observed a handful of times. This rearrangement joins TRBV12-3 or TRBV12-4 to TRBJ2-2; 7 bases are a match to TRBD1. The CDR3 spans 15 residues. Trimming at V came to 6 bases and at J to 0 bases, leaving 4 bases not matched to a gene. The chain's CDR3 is CASRGTDSNTGELFF. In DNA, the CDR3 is TGTGCCAGCAGGGGGACAGACTCGAACACCGGGGAGCTGTTTTTT.

The CDR3 DNA is TGTGCCAGCAGTCCCAAGGGGAATGAGCAGTTCTTC. Its translation is CASSPKGNEQFF. The V gene is TRBV6-1, the J gene TRBJ2-1, with TRBD1 as a possible D gene (5 bases). This CDR3 has 12 residues. CDR1 is MNHNS, CDR2 SASEGT, per germline. Deletions cut 5 bases from V and 7 bases from J, with 9 bases between.

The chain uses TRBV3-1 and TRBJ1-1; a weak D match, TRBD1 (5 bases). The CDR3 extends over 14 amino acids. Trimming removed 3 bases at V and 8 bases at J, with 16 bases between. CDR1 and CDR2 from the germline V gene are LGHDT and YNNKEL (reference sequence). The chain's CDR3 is CASSQSTSRDEAFF. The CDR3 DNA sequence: TGTGCCAGCAGCCAGTCGACATCCAGGGACGAAGCTTTCTTT.

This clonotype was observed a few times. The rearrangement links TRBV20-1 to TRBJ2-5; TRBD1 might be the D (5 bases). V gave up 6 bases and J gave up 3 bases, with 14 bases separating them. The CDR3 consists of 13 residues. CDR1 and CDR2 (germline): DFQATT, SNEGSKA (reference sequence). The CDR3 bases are TGCAGTGCCTACCCAGGGATCAAAGAGACCCAGTACTTC. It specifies CSAYPGIKETQYF.

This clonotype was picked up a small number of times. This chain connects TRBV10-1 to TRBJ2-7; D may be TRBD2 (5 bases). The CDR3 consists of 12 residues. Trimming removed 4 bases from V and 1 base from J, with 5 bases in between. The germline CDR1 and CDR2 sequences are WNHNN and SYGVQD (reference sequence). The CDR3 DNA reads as TGCGCCAGCAGTGGGACTTCCTACGAGCAGTACTTC. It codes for CASSGTSYEQYF.

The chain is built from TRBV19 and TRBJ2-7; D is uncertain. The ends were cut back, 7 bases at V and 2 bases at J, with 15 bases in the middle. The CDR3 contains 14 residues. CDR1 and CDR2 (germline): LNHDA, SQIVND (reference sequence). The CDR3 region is CASTPGTNTYEQYF. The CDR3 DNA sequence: TGTGCCAGTACCCCCGGAACAAATACCTACGAGCAGTACTTC. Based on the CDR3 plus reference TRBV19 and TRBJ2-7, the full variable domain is DGGITQSPKYLFRKEGQNVTLSCEQNLNHDAMYWYRQDPGQGLRLIYYSQIVNDFQKGDIAEGYSVSREKKESFPLTVTSAQKNPTAFYLCASTPGTNTYEQYFGPGTRLTVT.

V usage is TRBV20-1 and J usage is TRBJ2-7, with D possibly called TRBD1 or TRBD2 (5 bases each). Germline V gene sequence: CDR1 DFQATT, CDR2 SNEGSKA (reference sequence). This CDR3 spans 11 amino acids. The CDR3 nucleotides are TGCAGCCTAGCCTCGGGGCACGAGCAGTACTTC. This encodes CSLASGHEQYF.

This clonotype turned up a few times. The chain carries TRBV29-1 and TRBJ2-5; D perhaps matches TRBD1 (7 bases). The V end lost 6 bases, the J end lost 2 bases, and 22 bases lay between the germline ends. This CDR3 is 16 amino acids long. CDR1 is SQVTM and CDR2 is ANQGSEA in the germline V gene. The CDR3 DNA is TGCAGCGTCGACGGGGGCCAGGGGGTCCGGCAAGAGACCCAGTACTTC. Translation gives CSVDGGQGVRQETQYF.

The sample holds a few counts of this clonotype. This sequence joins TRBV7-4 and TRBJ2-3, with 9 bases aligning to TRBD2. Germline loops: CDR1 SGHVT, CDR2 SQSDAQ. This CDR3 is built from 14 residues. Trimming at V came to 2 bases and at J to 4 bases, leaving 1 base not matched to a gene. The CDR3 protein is CASSLLAGPDTQYF. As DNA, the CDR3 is TGTGCCAGCAGCTTACTAGCGGGACCAGATACGCAGTATTTT.